This TCR beta chain is from a study of memory CD4+ T cells and cytomegalovirus serostatus. Comment on this clone: The antigen remains undetermined.

Study outcomes and limitations: Repertoires predicted CMV serostatus with median bootstrapped AUC of about 0.94. The CMV-associated TCR signature appears largely within the CD4+ memory repertoire.

The table came from immunoSEQ multiplex PCR; TCRdb's copy has only in-frame clones and leaves some out. The sample consists of just over 45,000 clones, over 70% of them appearing once. The sort gate was single viable CD3+CD4+CD8-CD45RO+ cells for memory CD4+ T cells. After thawing, CD4+ T cells were positively selected. CDR3 length equals 15 residues. The germline gives CDR1 LNHDA, CDR2 SQIVND (reference sequence). J lost 4 bases, V lost 7 bases, and 8 bases had no gene match. The TCR sequence derives from an adult in good health and CMV-seronegative. The sequenced material came from memory CD4+ T cells from blood. The gene calls are TRBV19 and TRBJ1-2, with 11 bases lining up with TRBD1. CDR3 amino acids: CASTFTGTGGYGYTF. CDR3 DNA sequence: TGTGCCAGTACCTTCACCGGGACAGGGGGCTATGGCTACACCTTC.